This entry is about one TCR beta chain. Its antigen is still unknown. Diagnosis of hyperthyroidism was new in patients aged 18 to 65, and its duration was under 2 months. Isolation of PBMCs was performed on 8 to 10 ml fresh peripheral blood. V was pared by 1 base and J by 0 bases, with 12 bases between. CDR1 and CDR2 (germline): MNHEY, SMNVEV (reference sequence). CDR3 size: 16 residues. Amplified regions were TCR beta CDR3 sequences from RNA transcripts. A set of HTBI primers served as the primers for a first-round RT-PCR of the TCR CDR3. Each CDR3 protein gets one entry after TCRdb re-called the multiplex PCR reads with MiXCR. This table holds 270,000 or so distinct CDR3 sequences, less than 30% found once. This sample is drawn from a study of T cells in Graves' hyperthyroidism and ophthalmopathy. Study context: Peripheral blood was obtained at initial diagnosis, preceding any treatment. Overall study results and limits: Within blood appeared most thyroid clonotypes that had expanded above 0.001.

The chain employs TRBV27 and TRBJ1-1; D not resolved. The source is a man aged 40-49 years with Graves' hyperthyroidism that later progressed to Graves' ophthalmopathy. Sequences were obtained from blood. In DNA, the CDR3 is TGTGCCAGCAGTTTATACCCCCGCGGGATGAACACTGAAGCTTTCTTT. Translating it yields CASSLYPRGMNTEAFF.